The present entry profiles one T cell receptor (beta chain) with its context. V lost 3 bases to trimming and J lost 2 bases, with 7 bases between them. This CDR3 is 13 amino acids long. The data were taken from a study of blood T cell repertoires in COVID-19. The overall study: PBMCs, B-cell-depleted T cells, or T cells were the source of the cDNA or gDNA that made up the material.

Those enrolled in Seattle joined during active infection and were followed longitudinally afterward. Authors' analysis steps: Reference gene primer amplification yielded estimated nucleated cell counts. Profiled with immunoSEQ multiplex PCR; TCRdb holds only in-frame clones, not every one. The V and J calls and the clone size are those of that table, but D and trimming were determined from the DNA. The sample yields some 120,000 clones, approximately 85% seen once. Sequencing input: peripheral blood. J is TRBJ2-5 and V is TRBV12-3 or TRBV12-4, with D hard to call. This receptor was taken from a man younger than 40 with COVID-19, enrolled during active disease. CDR3 nucleotides: TGTGCCAGCAGTTTTTTCTTACAAGAGACCCAGTACTTC. Translating gives CASSFFLQETQYF.